Below, 2 T cell receptor beta chains from the same sample are listed, as sequenced in a study of blood T cell repertoires in COVID-19. Profiling relied on immunoSEQ multiplex PCR, and the TCRdb table lists in-frame clones only, not all of them. The top ten hold 9% to 14% of the sample, which has 100,000 to 110,000 clones, roughly 85% seen once. The source material was peripheral blood. Source of these receptors: a woman between 65 and 79 years old with acute or convalescent COVID-19.

This rearrangement joins TRBV14 to TRBJ1-4; perhaps TRBD1 as D (6 bases). CDR1 is SGHDN, CDR2 FVKESK, per germline. This CDR3 spans 15 amino acids. V was clipped by 1 base and J by 1 base, with 7 bases between them. The CDR3 coding sequence is TGTGCCAGCAGCCAAGGGACAGTAACTAATGAAAAACTGTTTTTT. It specifies CASSQGTVTNEKLFF.

The chain employs TRBV3-1 (or the pseudogene TRBV3-2) and TRBJ1-5, with a tentative D call TRBD1 (5 bases). Germline CDR1 reads LGHDT; CDR2 reads YNNKEL (reference sequence). Trimming stripped 4 bases from V and 13 bases from J, with 17 bases between. The CDR3 sequence is 13 residues long. The CDR3 DNA follows: TGTGCCAGCAGCCCCTATAGGGAGGGACTGCAGCATTTT. Translated, it gives CASSPYREGLQHF.